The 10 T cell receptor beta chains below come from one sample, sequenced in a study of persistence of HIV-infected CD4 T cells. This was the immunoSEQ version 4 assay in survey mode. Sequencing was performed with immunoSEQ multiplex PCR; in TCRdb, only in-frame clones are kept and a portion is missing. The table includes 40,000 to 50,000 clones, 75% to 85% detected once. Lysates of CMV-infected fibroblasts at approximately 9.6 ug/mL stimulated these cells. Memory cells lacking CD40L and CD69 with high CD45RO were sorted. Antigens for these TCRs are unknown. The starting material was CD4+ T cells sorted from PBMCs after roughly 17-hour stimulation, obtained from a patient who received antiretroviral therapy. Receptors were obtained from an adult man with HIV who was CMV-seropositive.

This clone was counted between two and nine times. The CDR3, as DNA: TGTGCCAGCAGTTACTCAGGTAGGGGGCGGAACACTGAAGCTTTCTTT. It yields the protein CASSYSGRGRNTEAFF. The chain carries TRBV6-5 and TRBJ1-1; 7 bases are a match to TRBD1. Germline CDR1 MNHEY, CDR2 SVGAGI. The CDR3 has 16 amino acids. With V trimmed by 0 bases and J by 1 base, 5 bases remained unmatched.

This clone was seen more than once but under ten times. The CDR3 is CASSSLWTGASSYNSPLHF. In DNA, the CDR3 is TGTGCCAGCAGCTCCCTATGGACAGGGGCGAGCTCCTATAATTCACCCCTCCACTTT. The chain links TRBV7-8 to TRBJ1-6; 9 positions agree with TRBD1. The CDR3 loop spans 19 amino acids. Germline trimming cut 4 bases from V and 0 bases from J; bases unmatched to any gene: 10. Per germline, CDR1 SGHVS and CDR2 FQNEAQ.

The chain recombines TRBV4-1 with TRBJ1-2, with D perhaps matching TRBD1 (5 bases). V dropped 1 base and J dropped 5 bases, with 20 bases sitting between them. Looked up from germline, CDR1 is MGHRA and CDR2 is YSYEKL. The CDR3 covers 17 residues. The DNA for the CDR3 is TGCGCCAGCAGCCAAGGGGGATTTTCGGTAGGGGTATATGGCTACACCTTC. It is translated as CASSQGGFSVGVYGYTF.

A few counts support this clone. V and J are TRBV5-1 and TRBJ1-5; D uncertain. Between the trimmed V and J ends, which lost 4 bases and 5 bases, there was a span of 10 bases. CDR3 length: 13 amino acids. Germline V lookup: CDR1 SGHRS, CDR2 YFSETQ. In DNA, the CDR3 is TGCGCCAGCAGCGTTGGCCCGGATCAGCCCCAGCATTTT. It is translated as CASSVGPDQPQHF.

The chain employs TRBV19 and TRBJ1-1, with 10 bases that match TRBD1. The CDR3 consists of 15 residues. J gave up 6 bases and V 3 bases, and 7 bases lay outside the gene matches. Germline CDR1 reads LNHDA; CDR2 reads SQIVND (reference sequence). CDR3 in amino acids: CASSIRQGASAEAFF. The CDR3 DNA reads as TGTGCCAGTAGTATTCGACAGGGGGCGAGCGCTGAAGCTTTCTTT. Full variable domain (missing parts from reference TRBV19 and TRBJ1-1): DGGITQSPKYLFRKEGQNVTLSCEQNLNHDAMYWYRQDPGQGLRLIYYSQIVNDFQKGDIAEGYSVSREKKESFPLTVTSAQKNPTAFYLCASSIRQGASAEAFFGQGTRLTVV.

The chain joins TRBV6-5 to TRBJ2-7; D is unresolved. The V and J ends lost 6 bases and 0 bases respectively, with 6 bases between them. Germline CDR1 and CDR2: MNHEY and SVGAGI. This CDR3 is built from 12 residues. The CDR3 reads CASRKSSYEQYF. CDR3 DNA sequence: TGTGCCAGCAGAAAAAGCTCCTACGAGCAGTACTTC.

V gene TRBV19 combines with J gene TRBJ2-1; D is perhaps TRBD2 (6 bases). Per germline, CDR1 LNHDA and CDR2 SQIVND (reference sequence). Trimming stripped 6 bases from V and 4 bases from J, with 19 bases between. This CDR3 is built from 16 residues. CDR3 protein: CASRDWDSRRYNEQFF. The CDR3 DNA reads TGTGCCAGTAGAGACTGGGACTCCCGACGATACAATGAGCAGTTCTTC.

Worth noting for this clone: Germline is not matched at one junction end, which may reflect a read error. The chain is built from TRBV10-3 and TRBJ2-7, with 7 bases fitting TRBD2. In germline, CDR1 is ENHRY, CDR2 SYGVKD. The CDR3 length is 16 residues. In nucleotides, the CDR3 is TGTGCCATCAGTGAGTCCCAAAACTCCCCCCGGGACTACCTCTCCTTC. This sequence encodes CAISESQNSPRDYLSF.

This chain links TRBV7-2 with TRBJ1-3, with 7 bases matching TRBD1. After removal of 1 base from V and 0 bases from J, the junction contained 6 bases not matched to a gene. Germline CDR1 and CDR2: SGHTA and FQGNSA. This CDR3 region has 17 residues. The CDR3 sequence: CASSLVGQEFSGNTIYF. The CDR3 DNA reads TGTGCCAGCAGCTTAGTCGGACAGGAATTCTCTGGAAACACCATATATTTT. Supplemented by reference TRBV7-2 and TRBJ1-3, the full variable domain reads GAGVSQSPSNKVTEKGKDVELRCDPISGHTALYWYRQSLGQGLEFLIYFQGNSAPDKSGLPSDRFSAERTGGSVSTLTIQRTQQEDSAVYLCASSLVGQEFSGNTIYFGEGSWLTVV.

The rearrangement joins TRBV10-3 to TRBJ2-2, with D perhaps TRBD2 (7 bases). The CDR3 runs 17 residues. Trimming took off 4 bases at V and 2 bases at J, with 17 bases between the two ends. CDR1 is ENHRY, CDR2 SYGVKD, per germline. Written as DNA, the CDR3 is TGTGCCATCAGTGTCGGGGGGCCTGAAACCAACACCGGGGAGCTGTTTTTT. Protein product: CAISVGGPETNTGELFF.